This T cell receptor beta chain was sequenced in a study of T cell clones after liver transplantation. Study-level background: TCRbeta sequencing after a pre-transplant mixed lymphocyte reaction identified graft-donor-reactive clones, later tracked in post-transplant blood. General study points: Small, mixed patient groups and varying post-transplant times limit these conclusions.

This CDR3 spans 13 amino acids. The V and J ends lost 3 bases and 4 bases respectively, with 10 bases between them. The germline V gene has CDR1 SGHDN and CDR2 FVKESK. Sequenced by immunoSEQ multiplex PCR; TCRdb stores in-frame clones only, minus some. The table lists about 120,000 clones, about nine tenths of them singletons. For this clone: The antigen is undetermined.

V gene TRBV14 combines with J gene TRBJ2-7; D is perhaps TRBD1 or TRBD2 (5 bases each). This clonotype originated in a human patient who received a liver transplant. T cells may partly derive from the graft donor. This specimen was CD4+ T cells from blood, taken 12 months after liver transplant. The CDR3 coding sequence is TGTGCCAGCAGCCACGGGGCCAATTACGAGCAGTACTTC. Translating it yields CASSHGANYEQYF.